The sequence of this T cell receptor (beta chain) was determined in a study of T cell responses to AZD1222 COVID-19 vaccine. Study-wide results and limits: Baseline serostatus was positive in only a handful of AZD1222 recipients. Donors were largely white British and mainly female; clonal diversity was possibly underestimated. Only after the peak T cell response were repertoires sampled. Unmutated variant regions reportedly attract nearly half of all spike-specific TCRs.

This CDR3 has 17 amino acids. Germline V gene lookup returns CDR1 SGHDT and CDR2 YYEEEE. V lost 4 bases and J 6 bases, leaving 22 bases between the germline ends. To note about this clone: What it binds is not known.

Data came from immunoSEQ multiplex PCR; TCRdb stores just in-frame clones and leaves some out. The repertoire holds 80,000 to 90,000 clones, approximately 89% seen once, with around 2% in the top ten. The receptor comes from an adult in good health. This material consisted of peripheral blood, taken on day 0 of AZD1222 vaccination. V usage is TRBV5-6 and J usage is TRBJ2-2; tentatively, D is TRBD1 (6 bases). CDR3 sequence: CASSPYGRGRGPGELFF. For the CDR3, the DNA is TGTGCCAGCAGCCCATACGGCAGGGGAAGAGGCCCCGGGGAGCTGTTTTTT. Full variable domain (rest looked up from reference TRBV5-6 and TRBJ2-2): DAGVTQSPTHLIKTRGQQVTLRCSPKSGHDTVSWYQQALGQGPQFIFQYYEEEERQRGNFPDRFSGHQFPNYSSELNVNALLLGDSALYLCASSPYGRGRGPGELFFGEGSRLTVL.